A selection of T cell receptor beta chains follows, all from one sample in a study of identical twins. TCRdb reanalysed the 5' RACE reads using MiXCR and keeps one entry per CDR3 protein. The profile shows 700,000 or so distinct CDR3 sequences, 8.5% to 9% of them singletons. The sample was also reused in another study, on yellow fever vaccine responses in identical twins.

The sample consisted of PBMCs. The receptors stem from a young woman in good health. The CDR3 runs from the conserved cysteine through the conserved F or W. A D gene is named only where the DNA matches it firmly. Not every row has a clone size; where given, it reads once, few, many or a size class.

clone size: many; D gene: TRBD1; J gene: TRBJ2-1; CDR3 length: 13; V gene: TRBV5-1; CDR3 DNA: TGCGCCAGCTCCCGGACAGGCGACAATGAGCAGTTCTTC; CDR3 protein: CASSRTGDNEQFF
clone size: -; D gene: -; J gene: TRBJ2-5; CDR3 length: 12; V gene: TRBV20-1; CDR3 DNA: TGCAGTGCTAGACCCGGGACCCAGACCCAGTACTTC; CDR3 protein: CSARPGTQTQYF
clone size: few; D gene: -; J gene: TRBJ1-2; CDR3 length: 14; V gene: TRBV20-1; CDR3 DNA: TGCAGTGCTAGGGAAGCTAGGGAGATCTATGGCTACACCTTC; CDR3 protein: CSAREAREIYGYTF
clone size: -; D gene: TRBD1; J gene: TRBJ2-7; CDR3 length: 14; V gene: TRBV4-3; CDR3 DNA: TGCGCCAGCAGCCGGGACAGAACAAACTACGAGCAGTACTTC; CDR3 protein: CASSRDRTNYEQYF
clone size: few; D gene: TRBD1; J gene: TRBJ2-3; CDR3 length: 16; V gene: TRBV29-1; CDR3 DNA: TGCAGCGTTAAGTCCGGAGAGACAGGGGTCACAGATACGCAGTATTTT; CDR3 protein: CSVKSGETGVTDTQYF
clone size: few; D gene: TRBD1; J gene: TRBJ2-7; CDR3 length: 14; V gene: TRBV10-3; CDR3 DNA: TGTGCCATCAGTGACAGGGGGTTGAACTACGAGCAGTACTTC; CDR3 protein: CAISDRGLNYEQYF
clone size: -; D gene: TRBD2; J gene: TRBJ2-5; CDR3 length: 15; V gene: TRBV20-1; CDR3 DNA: TGCAGTGCGTCGCTAGCGGGGGGGCTCCAAGAGACCCAGTACTTC; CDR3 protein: CSASLAGGLQETQYF
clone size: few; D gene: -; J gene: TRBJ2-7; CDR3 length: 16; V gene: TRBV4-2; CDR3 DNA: TGTGCCAGCAGCCAAGCCCTAGCAGGCCTCTCCTACGAGCAGTACTTC; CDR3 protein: CASSQALAGLSYEQYF
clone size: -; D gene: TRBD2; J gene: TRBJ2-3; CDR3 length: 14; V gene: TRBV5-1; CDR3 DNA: TGCGCCAGCAGGGGACTAGCGGGGACAGATACGCAGTATTTT; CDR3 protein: CASRGLAGTDTQYF
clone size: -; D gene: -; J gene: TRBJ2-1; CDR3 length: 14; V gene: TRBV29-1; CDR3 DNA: TGCAGCGCGGAGGGGGGCGCAGTCTACAATGAGCAGTTCTTC; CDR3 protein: CSAEGGAVYNEQFF
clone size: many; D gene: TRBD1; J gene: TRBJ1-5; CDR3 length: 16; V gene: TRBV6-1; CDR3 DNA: TGTGCCAGCAGTGCCTGGACAGGAGTTAGCAATCAGCCCCAGCATTTT; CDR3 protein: CASSAWTGVSNQPQHF
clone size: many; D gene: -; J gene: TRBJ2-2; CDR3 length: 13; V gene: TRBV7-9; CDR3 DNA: TGTGCCAGCAGCTTAGTCACGGACGGGGAGCTGTTTTTT; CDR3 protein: CASSLVTDGELFF
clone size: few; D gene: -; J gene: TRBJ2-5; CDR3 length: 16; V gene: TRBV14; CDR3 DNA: TGTGCCAGCAGCTCCTTCTTAGCGGCCGGAGGCGGGACCCAGTACTTC; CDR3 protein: CASSSFLAAGGGTQYF
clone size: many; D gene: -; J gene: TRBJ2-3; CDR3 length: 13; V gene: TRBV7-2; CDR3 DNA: TGTGCCAGCAGCATTATTTCTTTAGATACGCAGTATTTT; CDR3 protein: CASSIISLDTQYF
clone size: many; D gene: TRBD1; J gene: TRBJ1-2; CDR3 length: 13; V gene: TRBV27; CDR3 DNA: TGTGCCAGCAGTCCGGGACAGGGGGATGGCTACACCTTC; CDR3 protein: CASSPGQGDGYTF
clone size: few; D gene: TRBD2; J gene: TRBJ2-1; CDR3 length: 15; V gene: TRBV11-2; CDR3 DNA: TGTGCCAGCAGCCCTACTAGCGGGAGATTCAATGAGCAGTTCTTC; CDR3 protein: CASSPTSGRFNEQFF
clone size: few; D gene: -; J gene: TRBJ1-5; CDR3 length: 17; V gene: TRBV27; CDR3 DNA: TGTGCCAGCAGTACCAACCCGGGTCCCCCGGGCAATCAGCCCCAGCATTTT; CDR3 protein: CASSTNPGPPGNQPQHF
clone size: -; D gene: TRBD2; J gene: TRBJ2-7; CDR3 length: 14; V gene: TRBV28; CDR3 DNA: TGTGCCAGCAGTCTAGCGGGAGTTAACTACGAGCAGTACTTC; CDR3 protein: CASSLAGVNYEQYF
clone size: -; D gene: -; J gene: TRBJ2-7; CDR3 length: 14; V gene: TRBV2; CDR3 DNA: TGTGCCAGCAGGGTCCGGCAGGGCGACTACGAGCAGTACTTC; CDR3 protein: CASRVRQGDYEQYF
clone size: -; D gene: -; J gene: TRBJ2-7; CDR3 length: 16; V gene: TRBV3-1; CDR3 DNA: TGTGCCAGCAGCCAAGGAACCGCAGGGACCGGCTACGAGCAGTACTTC; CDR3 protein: CASSQGTAGTGYEQYF
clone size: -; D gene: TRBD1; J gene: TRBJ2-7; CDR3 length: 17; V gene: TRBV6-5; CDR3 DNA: TGTGCCAGCAGTTACTCGAAGTGGGGACAGGGGGCGAACGAGCAGTACTTC; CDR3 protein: CASSYSKWGQGANEQYF
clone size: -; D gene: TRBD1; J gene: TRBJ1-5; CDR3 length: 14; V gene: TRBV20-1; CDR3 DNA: TGCAGTGCAATACCGGACAGGGGGGATCAGCCCCAGCATTTT; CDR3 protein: CSAIPDRGDQPQHF
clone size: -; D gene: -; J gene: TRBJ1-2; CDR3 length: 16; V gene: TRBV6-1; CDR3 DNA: TGTGCCAGCAGACCGACTTCAGGCAGACCTAACTATGGCTACACCTTC; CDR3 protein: CASRPTSGRPNYGYTF
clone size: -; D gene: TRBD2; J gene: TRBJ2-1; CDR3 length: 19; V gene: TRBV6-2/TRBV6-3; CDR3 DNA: TGTGCCAGCAGTTACTCGAATCTTTACCCCGGGACTAAAGACAATGAGCAGTTCTTC; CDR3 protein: CASSYSNLYPGTKDNEQFF
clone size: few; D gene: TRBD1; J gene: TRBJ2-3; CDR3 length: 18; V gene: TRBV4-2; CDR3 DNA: TGTGCCAGCAGCCAGGCTCAAGGGACAGGGTGGAGCACAGATACGCAGTATTTT; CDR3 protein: CASSQAQGTGWSTDTQYF
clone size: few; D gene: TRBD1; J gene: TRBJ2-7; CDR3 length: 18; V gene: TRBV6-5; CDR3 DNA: TGTGCCAGCAGTTACCCCAGAAAAGCAGGGACAGCTAACTACGAGCAGTACTTC; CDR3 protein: CASSYPRKAGTANYEQYF
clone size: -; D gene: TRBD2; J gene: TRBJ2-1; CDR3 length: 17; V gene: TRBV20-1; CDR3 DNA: TGCAGTGCTAACGGGGCTAGCGGTTCCAGCTCCTACAATGAGCAGTTCTTC; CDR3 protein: CSANGASGSSSYNEQFF
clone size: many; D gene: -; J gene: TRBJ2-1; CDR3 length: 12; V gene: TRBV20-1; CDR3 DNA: TGCAGTGTCAGGAGCTCCTACAATGAGCAGTTCTTC; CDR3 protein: CSVRSSYNEQFF
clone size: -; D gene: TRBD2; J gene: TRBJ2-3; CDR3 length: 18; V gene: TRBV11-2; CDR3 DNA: TGTGCCAGCAGTCGAAACAGGCTAGCGGGGGCCAACACAGATACGCAGTATTTT; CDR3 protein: CASSRNRLAGANTDTQYF
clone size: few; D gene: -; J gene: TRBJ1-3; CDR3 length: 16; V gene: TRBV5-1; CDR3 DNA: TGCGCCAGCAGCACGGGGGCTTCAGAATCTGGAAACACCATATATTTT; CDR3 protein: CASSTGASESGNTIYF
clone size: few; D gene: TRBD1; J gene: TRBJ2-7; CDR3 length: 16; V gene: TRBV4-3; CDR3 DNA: TGCGCCAGCAGCCAAGGGGAGGGACAGGGACTCTACGAGCAGTACTTC; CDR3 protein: CASSQGEGQGLYEQYF
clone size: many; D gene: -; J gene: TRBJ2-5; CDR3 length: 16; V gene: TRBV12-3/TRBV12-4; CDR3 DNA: TGTGCCAGCAGTTTACCCCACAGGGGGGGGGAAGAGACCCAGTACTTC; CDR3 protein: CASSLPHRGGEETQYF
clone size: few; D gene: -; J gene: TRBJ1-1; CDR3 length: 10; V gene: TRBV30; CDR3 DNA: TGTGCCTGGAGTCTGAGTGAAGCTTTCTTT; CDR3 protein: CAWSLSEAFF
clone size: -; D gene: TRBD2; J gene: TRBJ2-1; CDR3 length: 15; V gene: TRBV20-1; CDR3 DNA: TGCAGTGCTACAGTAGCGGGGGGCCGGGACAATGAGCAGTTCTTC; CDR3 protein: CSATVAGGRDNEQFF
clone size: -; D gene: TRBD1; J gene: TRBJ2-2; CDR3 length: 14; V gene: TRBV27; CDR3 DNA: TGTGCCAGCACAAGAACAGGGGGAGCCGGGGAGCTGTTTTTT; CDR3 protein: CASTRTGGAGELFF
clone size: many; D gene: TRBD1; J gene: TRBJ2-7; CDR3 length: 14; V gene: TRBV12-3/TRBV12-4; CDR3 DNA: TGTGCCAGCGCCCGACAGGGGCTACACTACGAGCAGTACTTC; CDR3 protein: CASARQGLHYEQYF
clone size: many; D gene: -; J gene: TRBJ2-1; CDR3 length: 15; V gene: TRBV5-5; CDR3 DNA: TGTGCCAGCAGCTACCTAGGATTGTCCTACAATGAGCAGTTCTTC; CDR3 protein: CASSYLGLSYNEQFF
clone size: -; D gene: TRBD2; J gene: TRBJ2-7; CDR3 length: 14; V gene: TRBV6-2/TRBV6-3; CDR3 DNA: TGTGCCAGCACCCCCGGGGGGGGGTCGTTCGAGCAGTACTTC; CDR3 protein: CASTPGGGSFEQYF
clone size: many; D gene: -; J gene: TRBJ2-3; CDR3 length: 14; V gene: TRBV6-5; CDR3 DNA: TGTGCCAGCAGTTCCTCGGGAGTCGAGAGTACGCAGTATTTT; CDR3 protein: CASSSSGVESTQYF
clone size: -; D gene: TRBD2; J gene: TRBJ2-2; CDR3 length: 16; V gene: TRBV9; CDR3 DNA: TGTGCCAGCAGCGTAGTAGAGGGGAGGGACACCGGGGAGCTGTTTTTT; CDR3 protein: CASSVVEGRDTGELFF
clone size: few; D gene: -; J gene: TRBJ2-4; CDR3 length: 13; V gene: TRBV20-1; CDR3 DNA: TGCAGTAGCCTAAAGCCCGGGAAAAACATTCAGTACTTC; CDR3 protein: CSSLKPGKNIQYF
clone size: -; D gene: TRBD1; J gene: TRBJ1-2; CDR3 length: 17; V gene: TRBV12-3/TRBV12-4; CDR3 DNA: TGTGCCAGCAGTTCCCGGAAGGACAGGGGGCGCGAGGCTGGCTACACCTTC; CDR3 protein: CASSSRKDRGREAGYTF
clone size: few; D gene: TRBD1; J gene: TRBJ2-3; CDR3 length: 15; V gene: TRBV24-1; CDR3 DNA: TGTGCCACCAGTGACCGGACAGGGGGCGGGGATACGCAGTATTTT; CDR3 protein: CATSDRTGGGDTQYF
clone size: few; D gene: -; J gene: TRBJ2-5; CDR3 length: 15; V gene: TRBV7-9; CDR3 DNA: TGTGCCAGCAGCTTAAACATGCAGAACCAAGAGACCCAGTACTTC; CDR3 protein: CASSLNMQNQETQYF
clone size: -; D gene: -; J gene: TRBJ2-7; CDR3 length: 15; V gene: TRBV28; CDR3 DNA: TGTGCCAGCATGGGGGGAACGGTTAGCTCCTACGAGCAGTACTTC; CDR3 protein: CASMGGTVSSYEQYF
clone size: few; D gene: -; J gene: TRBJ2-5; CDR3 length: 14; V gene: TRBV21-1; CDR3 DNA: TGTGCCAGCATCACAGGGGTTCGGGGGGAGACCCAGTACTTC; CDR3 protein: CASITGVRGETQYF
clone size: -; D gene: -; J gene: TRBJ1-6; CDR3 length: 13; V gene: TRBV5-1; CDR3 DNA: TGCGCCAGCATGTGGGATATGAATTCACCCCTCCACTTT; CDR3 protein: CASMWDMNSPLHF
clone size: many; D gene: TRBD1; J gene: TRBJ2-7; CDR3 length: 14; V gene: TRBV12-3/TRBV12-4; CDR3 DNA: TGTGCCAGCAGATCCGGGACAGGGGTTTTCGAGCAGTACTTC; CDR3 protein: CASRSGTGVFEQYF
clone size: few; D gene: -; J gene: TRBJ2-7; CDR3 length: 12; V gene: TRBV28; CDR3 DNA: TGTGCCAGCACGGGACTGAACTACGAGCAGTACTTC; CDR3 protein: CASTGLNYEQYF
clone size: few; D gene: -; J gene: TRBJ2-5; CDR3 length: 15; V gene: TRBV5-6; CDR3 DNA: TGTGCCAGCAGCCGCACGGTCGGGCGGGAAGAGACCCAGTACTTC; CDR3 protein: CASSRTVGREETQYF
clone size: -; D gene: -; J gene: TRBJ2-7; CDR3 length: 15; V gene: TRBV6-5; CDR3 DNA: TGTGCCAGCAGTTACTTGGCCTCCCTAGGGGGCGAGCAGTACTTC; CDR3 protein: CASSYLASLGGEQYF
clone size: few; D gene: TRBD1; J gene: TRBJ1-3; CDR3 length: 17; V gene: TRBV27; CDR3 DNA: TGTGCCAGCAGTTTATCCCCGGACAGGGTTGCAGGAAACACCATATATTTT; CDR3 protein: CASSLSPDRVAGNTIYF
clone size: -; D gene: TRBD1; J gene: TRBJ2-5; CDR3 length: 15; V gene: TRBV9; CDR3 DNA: TGTGCCAGCAGCCCCCACGCGACAGGGAAAGAGACCCAGTACTTC; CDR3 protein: CASSPHATGKETQYF
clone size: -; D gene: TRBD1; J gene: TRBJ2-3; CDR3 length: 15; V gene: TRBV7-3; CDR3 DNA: TGTGCCAGCAGTCGTACAGGGGTGTTGACAGATACGCAGTATTTT; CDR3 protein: CASSRTGVLTDTQYF
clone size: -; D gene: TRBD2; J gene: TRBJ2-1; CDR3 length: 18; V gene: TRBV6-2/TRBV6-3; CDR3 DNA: TGTGCCAGCACTACCCGCGGGGGACTAGCGGGAGGGCACAATGAGCAGTTCTTC; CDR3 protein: CASTTRGGLAGGHNEQFF
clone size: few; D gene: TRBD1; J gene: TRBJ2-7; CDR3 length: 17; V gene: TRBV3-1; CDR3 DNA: TGTGCCAGCAGCCAAGAAACCTCGGGACAGGGGAGCCACGAGCAGTACTTC; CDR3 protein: CASSQETSGQGSHEQYF
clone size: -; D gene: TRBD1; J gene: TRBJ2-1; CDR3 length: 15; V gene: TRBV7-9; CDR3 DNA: TGTGCCAGCAGCTCAGGGACAGGCCCAAACAATGAGCAGTTCTTC; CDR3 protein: CASSSGTGPNNEQFF
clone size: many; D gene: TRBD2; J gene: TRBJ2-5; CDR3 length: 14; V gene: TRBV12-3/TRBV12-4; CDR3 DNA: TGTGCCAGCAGTTTAGGGGAGGGTTTAGAGACCCAGTACTTC; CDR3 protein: CASSLGEGLETQYF
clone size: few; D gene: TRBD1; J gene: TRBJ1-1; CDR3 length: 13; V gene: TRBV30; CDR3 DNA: TGTGCCTGGCGACAGGGTAAGGACACTGAAGCTTTCTTT; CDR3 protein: CAWRQGKDTEAFF
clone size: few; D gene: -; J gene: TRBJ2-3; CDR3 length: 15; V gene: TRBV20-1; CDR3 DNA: TGCAGTGCTAGAGACGTGAAGGGTGGCGCAGATACGCAGTATTTT; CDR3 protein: CSARDVKGGADTQYF